What follows are 4 T cell receptor beta chains derived from one specimen sequenced in a study of shared clonotypes between healthy human individuals. Profiling relied on immunoSEQ multiplex PCR, and the TCRdb table lists in-frame clones only, not all of them. Of some 500,000 clones listed, about 96% are singletons. Sequencing input: naive CD4+ T cells sorted from blood. Described subset: CD45RA+ positively selected. These TCRs come from a woman aged 30 to 39 in good health.

The J gene is TRBJ2-2, the V gene TRBV19; D gene uncertain. CDR1 is LNHDA and CDR2 is SQIVND in the germline V gene (reference sequence). This CDR3 is 15 amino acids long. Deletions cut 1 base from V and 1 base from J, with 7 bases between. In DNA form, the CDR3 reads TGTGCCAGTAGTATAGGGATGTGGAACACCGGGGAGCTGTTTTTT. It yields the protein CASSIGMWNTGELFF.

The genes are TRBV15 and TRBJ2-5; D gene unclear. CDR3 length: 15 amino acids. V lost 0 bases and J lost 0, with 8 bases in between. The germline V gene encodes CDR1 LNHNV and CDR2 YYDKDF (reference sequence). CDR3 residues: CATSRDRSDQETQYF. The CDR3 DNA reads TGTGCCACCAGCAGAGATCGCTCAGACCAAGAGACCCAGTACTTC.

This chain joins TRBV2 and TRBJ2-4; D unresolved. V was cut by 5 bases and J by 0 bases, with 17 bases left in between. The germline gives CDR1 SNHLY, CDR2 FYNNEI. CDR3 length equals 17 residues. Here the CDR3 DNA reads TGTGCCAGCAGTCTAGTGGGCGGCTTACTAGCCAAAAACATTCAGTACTTC. It is translated as CASSLVGGLLAKNIQYF.

The J gene is TRBJ1-3, the V gene TRBV7-9; no definite D call. Per the germline V gene, CDR1 is SEHNR and CDR2 is FQNEAQ (reference sequence). Trimming took off 6 bases at V and 0 bases at J, with 9 bases between the two ends. The CDR3 covers 14 residues. The CDR3 loop reads CASSRLSSGNTIYF. The CDR3, as DNA: TGTGCCAGCAGTCGACTGAGCTCTGGAAACACCATATATTTT.